Below are 32 T cell receptor beta chains sequenced from a single sample in a study of early T cells in non-severe SARS-CoV-2 infection. MiXCR was run by TCRdb on the 5' RACE reads, yielding one entry per CDR3 protein. The sample holds roughly 51,000 distinct CDR3 sequences; 6% to 7% are singletons and the top ten take about 3.9%. Sequenced: whole blood. All receptors come from an adult who was a healthcare worker with PCR-confirmed SARS-CoV-2 infection or an uninfected control (not recorded which).

The V gene is TRBV28, the J gene TRBJ2-3, with D perhaps matching TRBD2 (6 bases). Per germline, CDR1 MDHEN and CDR2 SYDVKM. This CDR3 contains 15 residues. The ends were cut back, 2 bases at V and 3 bases at J, with 12 bases in the middle. The CDR3 DNA reads as TGTGCCAGCAGTTTAAGGGTGGGGGGAACAGATACGCAGTATTTT. Translated, it gives CASSLRVGGTDTQYF.

The chain has TRBV27 and TRBJ1-5; 8 bases fit TRBD1. The CDR3 totals 14 residues. Germline values: CDR1 MNHEY, CDR2 SMNVEV (reference sequence). The V segment lost 4 bases and the J segment 6 bases; nucleotides outside the gene matches: 5. Here the CDR3 DNA reads TGTGCCAGCAGTTCCCGACAGGGGTTTCAGCCCCAGCATTTT. It codes for CASSSRQGFQPQHF.

This clonotype was recorded a few times. V usage is TRBV18 and J usage is TRBJ2-7, with D possibly being TRBD1 (7 bases). The CDR3 sequence is 16 residues long. Deletions cut 1 base from V and 3 bases from J, with 16 bases between. The V gene's germline CDR1 is KGHSH and CDR2 LQKENI. The DNA for the CDR3 is TGTGCCAGCTCACCACGACAGGGCGGAGGGGTCTACGAGCAGTACTTC. This encodes CASSPRQGGGVYEQYF.

The sample holds many counts of this clonotype. The genes are TRBV10-2 and TRBJ2-7, with 8 bases that match TRBD2. The trim removed 2 bases at V and 4 bases at J, leaving 7 bases unmatched. Germline CDR1 is WSHSY and CDR2 is SAAADI. This CDR3 region has 15 residues. The CDR3 bases are TGCGCCAGCAGTGAGGCGGTAGCGGGGTGGTACGAGCAGTACTTC. Protein: CASSEAVAGWYEQYF.

This chain's CDR3 is CASSRTNSPLHF. The CDR3 DNA follows: TGTGCCAGCAGTCGGACCAATTCACCCCTCCACTTT. V and J are TRBV2 and TRBJ1-6; D gene unclear. V gave up 5 bases and J gave up 7 bases, with 6 bases separating them. Germline V gene sequence: CDR1 SNHLY, CDR2 FYNNEI. The CDR3 has 12 amino acids.

This clonotype was counted only a few times. The V call is TRBV11-3, the J call TRBJ2-4; D is unresolved. The CDR3 runs 14 residues. V dropped 8 bases and J dropped 0 bases, with 11 bases sitting between them. Germline CDR1 and CDR2: SGHNT and YENEEA. CDR3 in amino acids: CASSHDLAKNIQYF. The CDR3 bases are TGTGCCAGCTCACACGACCTAGCCAAAAACATTCAGTACTTC.

This clonotype was recorded at least ten times. The chain uses TRBV5-6 and TRBJ1-2; 7 bases agree with TRBD1. From germline, CDR1 is SGHDT and CDR2 YYEEEE. CDR3 length: 15 residues. Trimming removed 4 bases from V and 1 base from J; junction bases left unmatched: 7. CDR3 protein: CASSLWDRYNYGYTF. The CDR3 bases are TGTGCCAGCAGCCTATGGGACAGATATAACTATGGCTACACCTTC.

The chain employs TRBV24-1 and TRBJ2-5, with 7 bases aligning to TRBD2. With V trimmed by 4 bases and J by 5 bases, 6 bases remained unmatched. Germline lookup yields CDR1 KGHDR and CDR2 SFDVKD. This CDR3 region has 14 residues. The DNA of the CDR3 is TGTGCCACCAGTGAAGCGGGGAAGTGGGAGACCCAGTACTTC. Translation: CATSEAGKWETQYF.

This chain links TRBV7-9 with TRBJ2-7, with 9 bases fitting TRBD1. V gave up 4 bases and J gave up 3 bases; unmatched junction bases: 7. Per the germline V gene, CDR1 is SEHNR and CDR2 is FQNEAQ (reference sequence). The CDR3 runs to 15 residues. The CDR3 loop reads CASSSPGTGIYEQYF. The DNA for the CDR3 is TGTGCCAGCAGCTCCCCCGGGACAGGGATCTACGAGCAGTACTTC.

The J gene is TRBJ2-3, the V gene TRBV28; D remains ambiguous. CDR1 is MDHEN, CDR2 SYDVKM, per germline. The CDR3 spans 15 residues. V was clipped by 2 bases and J by 6 bases, with 15 bases between them. The CDR3 reads CASSLTRNIGDTQYF. CDR3 DNA sequence: TGTGCCAGCAGTTTAACCAGGAATATCGGTGATACGCAGTATTTT. The full variable domain, completed using reference TRBV28 and TRBJ2-3, is DVKVTQSSRYLVKRTGEKVFLECVQDMDHENMFWYRQDPGLGLRLIYFSYDVKMKEKGDIPEGYSVSREKKERFSLILESASTNQTSMYLCASSLTRNIGDTQYFGPGTRLTVL.

This clonotype was detected many times. DNA for the CDR3: TGCAGCGTTGTGGACAGGGGGAGGGCTGAAGCTTTCTTT. The encoded protein is CSVVDRGRAEAFF. The genes are TRBV29-1 and TRBJ1-1; 10 nucleotides line up with TRBD1. V gave up 4 bases and J gave up 6 bases; unmatched junction bases: 5. Germline V gene data show CDR1 as SQVTM and CDR2 as ANQGSEA. The CDR3 runs to 13 residues.

This clonotype has ten or more counts. The chain combines TRBV29-1 with TRBJ2-1; D tentatively fits TRBD1 or TRBD2 (6 bases each). Germline V CDR1 and CDR2: SQVTM, ANQGSEA. V dropped 7 bases and J dropped 2 bases, with 15 bases sitting between them. The CDR3 is 14 amino acids. The CDR3 bases are TGCAGCGCCCTATCCGGGGGCGCCTACAATGAGCAGTTCTTC. The encoded protein is CSALSGGAYNEQFF.

This clonotype was seen many times. This chain connects TRBV7-8 to TRBJ2-1; unclear D gene. This CDR3 has 13 amino acids. The V gene's germline CDR1 is SGHVS and CDR2 FQNEAQ. Deletions cut 1 base from V and 8 bases from J, with 9 bases between. The CDR3 region has the DNA TGTGCCAGCAGCTTAGTAAGGGCCCATGAGCAGTTCTTC. This sequence encodes CASSLVRAHEQFF.

A word on this clonotype: A much larger clone differs by one base, so this may be a read error. This chain uses TRBV10-3 with TRBJ1-3; the D gene is possibly TRBD1 (6 bases). The CDR3 is made up of 13 amino acids. Germline CDR1 and CDR2: ENHRY and SYGVKD. In nucleotides, the CDR3 is TGTGCCGTCGCTGGGGGGCATGGAAACACCATGTATTTT. Translation gives CAVAGGHGNTMYF.

This chain uses TRBV3-1 with TRBJ2-3; 14 nucleotides match TRBD2. Germline V gene lookup returns CDR1 LGHDT and CDR2 YNNKEL (reference sequence). The CDR3 extends over 17 amino acids. After removal of 1 base from V and 4 bases from J, the junction contained 4 bases not matched to a gene. For the CDR3, the DNA is TGTGCCAGCAGCCAAGTGGGACTAGCGGGGGATGCAGATACGCAGTATTTT. Protein sequence: CASSQVGLAGDADTQYF.

This clonotype has ten or more counts. This chain connects TRBV4-3 to TRBJ1-2; D gene ambiguous. Trimming shortened V by 0 bases and J by 2 bases, and 10 bases separated the two germline ends. This CDR3 has 15 residues. Germline loops: CDR1 LGHNA, CDR2 YSLEER. CDR3 region: CASSQDRRLNYGYTF. The CDR3 coding sequence is TGCGCCAGCAGCCAAGACCGACGTCTAAACTATGGCTACACCTTC.

This clonotype was observed a handful of times. This chain connects TRBV6-2 or TRBV6-3 to TRBJ2-2; weak D call: TRBD1 (5 bases). The CDR3 spans 19 residues. Germline V gene sequence: CDR1 MNHEY, CDR2 SVGEGT. Trimming left V 5 bases short and J 1 base short, with 23 bases between. The CDR3 here is CASSVGWPGSQGNTGELFF. The CDR3 bases are TGTGCCAGCAGTGTCGGGTGGCCTGGAAGCCAGGGGAACACCGGGGAGCTGTTTTTT.

This clonotype was counted many times. The chain is built from TRBV19 and TRBJ2-6, with D tentatively TRBD1 (5 bases). This CDR3 is 15 amino acids long. Per germline, CDR1 LNHDA and CDR2 SQIVND (reference sequence). V gave up 5 bases and J gave up 2 bases, with 10 bases separating them. The CDR3 sequence: CASSPQATGANVLTF. CDR3 nucleotides: TGTGCCAGTAGTCCACAGGCCACTGGGGCCAACGTCCTGACTTTC.

The sample holds a few counts of this clonotype. V is TRBV20-1 and J is TRBJ2-4; D is possibly TRBD1 or TRBD2 (6 bases each). The CDR3 consists of 14 residues. Germline CDR1 and CDR2: DFQATT and SNEGSKA (reference sequence). Trimming removed 4 bases at V and 6 bases at J, with 16 bases between. The CDR3 nucleotides are TGCAGTGCTAAACAGGGCGGGGAGTCAAACATTCAGTACTTC. Its translation is CSAKQGGESNIQYF.

In its sample, this clonotype was seen many times. The V gene is TRBV27, the J gene TRBJ2-3; D is ambiguous. Between the trimmed V and J ends, which lost 0 bases and 1 base, there was a span of 2 bases. This CDR3 has 13 residues. Per germline, CDR1 MNHEY and CDR2 SMNVEV (reference sequence). The CDR3 DNA follows: TGTGCCAGCAGTTTATCGGGCACAGATACGCAGTATTTT. This translates into CASSLSGTDTQYF.

This clonotype showed up just a few times. The gene calls are TRBV7-9 and TRBJ2-1, with 7 bases identical to TRBD1. After removal of 4 bases from V and 8 bases from J, the junction contained 8 bases not matched to a gene. From germline, CDR1 is SEHNR and CDR2 FQNEAQ (reference sequence). This CDR3 is built from 14 residues. CDR3 coding DNA: TGTGCCAGCAGCTACCCGGGGACAGTGTATGAGCAGTTCTTC. It is translated as CASSYPGTVYEQFF. The whole variable domain, remainder taken from reference TRBV7-9 and TRBJ2-1, is DTGVSQNPRHKITKRGQNVTFRCDPISEHNRLYWYRQTLGQGPEFLTYFQNEAQLEKSRLLSDRFSAERPKGSFSTLEIQRTEQGDSAMYLCASSYPGTVYEQFFGPGTRLTVL.

This clonotype has a count of ten or more. The chain joins TRBV10-3 to TRBJ2-7; D could derive from TRBD1 or TRBD2 (5 bases each). Trimming left V 0 bases short and J 0 bases short, with 12 bases between. The CDR3 loop spans 16 amino acids. Germline loops: CDR1 ENHRY, CDR2 SYGVKD. The CDR3 DNA follows: TGTGCCATCAGTGAGTCAGTCGGGACCATCTCCTACGAGCAGTACTTC. It is translated as CAISESVGTISYEQYF.

This clonotype has at least ten counts. The V and J genes are TRBV7-2 and TRBJ1-2, with D unclear. Germline V gene lookup returns CDR1 SGHTA and CDR2 FQGNSA. Trimming took off 3 bases at V and 6 bases at J, with 14 bases between the two ends. CDR3 size: 14 residues. In DNA, the CDR3 is TGTGCCAGCAGCTTTACCCTTGCAGTGGATGGCTACACCTTC. This encodes CASSFTLAVDGYTF.

This clonotype came up many times. The chain combines TRBV5-4 with TRBJ2-1; maybe TRBD1 (6 bases). From germline, CDR1 is SGHNT and CDR2 YYREEE (reference sequence). The CDR3 covers 13 residues. The germline V and J ends were trimmed by 1 base and 8 bases, with 10 bases remaining between them. CDR3 protein: CASSLTGHYEQFF. CDR3 coding DNA: TGTGCCAGCAGCTTGACAGGGCATTATGAGCAGTTCTTC.

This clonotype was counted many times. The chain combines TRBV2 with TRBJ2-3, with 12 bases identical to TRBD2. Per germline, CDR1 SNHLY and CDR2 FYNNEI. The ends lost 3 bases at V and 0 bases at J; junction bases unmatched: 7. The CDR3 sequence is 18 residues long. CDR3: CASSERLAGDFSTDTQYF. The CDR3 DNA is TGTGCCAGCAGTGAGCGACTAGCGGGGGACTTTAGCACAGATACGCAGTATTTT.

This clonotype was counted many times. The chain joins TRBV3-1 to TRBJ2-5; D not resolved. Germline loops: CDR1 LGHDT, CDR2 YNNKEL (reference sequence). The CDR3 covers 15 residues. Trimming stripped 2 bases from V and 1 base from J, with 11 bases between. CDR3 region: CASSQNPAGQETQYF. In DNA form, the CDR3 reads TGTGCCAGCAGCCAAAATCCCGCAGGCCAAGAGACCCAGTACTTC.

This clonotype was counted a few times. The rearrangement joins TRBV10-3 to TRBJ1-5; 7 nucleotides align to TRBD1. This CDR3 region has 15 residues. Germline V gene data show CDR1 as ENHRY and CDR2 as SYGVKD. The junction had 2 bases not matched to a gene; V was cut back by 3 bases and J by 0 bases. CDR3 sequence (DNA): TGTGCCATCAGTGATGGGACAGCTAGCAATCAGCCCCAGCATTTT. Encoded protein: CAISDGTASNQPQHF.

This clonotype was recorded many times. The rearrangement links TRBV10-2 to TRBJ2-5, with TRBD2 identical over 9 bases. CDR1 and CDR2 from the germline V gene are WSHSY and SAAADI. V shed 4 bases, J shed 5 bases, and the junction held 2 bases outside the gene matches. The CDR3 totals 13 residues. The CDR3 sequence is CASSGGLAETQYF. For the CDR3, the DNA is TGCGCCAGCAGTGGAGGACTAGCGGAGACCCAGTACTTC.

Ten or more counts support this clonotype. The chain combines TRBV20-1 with TRBJ2-7; 9 bases agree with TRBD1. CDR1 and CDR2 from the germline V gene are DFQATT and SNEGSKA (reference sequence). The CDR3 contains 14 residues. The junction had 7 bases not matched to a gene; V was cut back by 6 bases and J by 1 base. The CDR3 coding sequence is TGCAGTGCGAGCGACGGGACAGGGTCCTACGAGCAGTACTTC. Residues: CSASDGTGSYEQYF.

The CDR3 here is CSVRGGPDEQYF. The DNA of the CDR3 is TGCAGCGTTCGAGGGGGGCCCGACGAGCAGTACTTC. This rearrangement joins TRBV29-1 to TRBJ2-7; D may be TRBD1 or TRBD2 (6 bases each). Trimming pared 5 bases from V and 5 bases from J, leaving 13 bases between. This CDR3 contains 12 residues. Germline CDR1 SQVTM, CDR2 ANQGSEA.

This clonotype showed up many times. CDR3 DNA: TGTGCCACCAGCATTTTCAAGGGGCCGAACACTGAAGCTTTCTTT. Its protein product is CATSIFKGPNTEAFF. The J gene is TRBJ1-1, the V gene TRBV15; D might be TRBD1 (5 bases). The CDR3 length is 15 residues. The ends were cut back, 4 bases at V and 1 base at J, with 13 bases in the middle. Germline V gene sequence: CDR1 LNHNV, CDR2 YYDKDF (reference sequence).

In this sample, this clonotype turned up many times. The chain links TRBV10-3 to TRBJ2-3, with TRBD1 matching 8 bases. The V and J ends lost 5 bases and 3 bases, in that order; junction bases with no gene match: 7. This CDR3 is built from 15 residues. Germline CDR1 and CDR2: ENHRY and SYGVKD. CDR3 sequence (DNA): TGTGCCATCAGTTCGGACAGGGAAGAAACAGATACGCAGTATTTT. Amino acid sequence: CAISSDREETDTQYF.